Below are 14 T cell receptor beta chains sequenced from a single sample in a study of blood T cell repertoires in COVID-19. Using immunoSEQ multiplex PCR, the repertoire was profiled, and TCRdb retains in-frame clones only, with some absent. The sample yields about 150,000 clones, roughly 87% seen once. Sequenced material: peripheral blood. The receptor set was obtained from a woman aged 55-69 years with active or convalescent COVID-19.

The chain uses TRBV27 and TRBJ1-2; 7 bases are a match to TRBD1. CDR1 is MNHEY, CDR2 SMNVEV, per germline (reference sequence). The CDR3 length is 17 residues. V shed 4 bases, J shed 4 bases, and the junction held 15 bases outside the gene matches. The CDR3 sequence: CASSSGTVLTSGYGYTF. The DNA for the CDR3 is TGTGCCAGCAGTTCCGGGACAGTCCTGACGTCGGGCTATGGCTACACCTTC.

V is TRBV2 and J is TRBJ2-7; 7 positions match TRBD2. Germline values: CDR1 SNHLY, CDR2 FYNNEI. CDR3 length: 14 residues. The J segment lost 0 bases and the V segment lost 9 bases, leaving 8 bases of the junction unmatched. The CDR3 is CASGGRGFSYEQYF. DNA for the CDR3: TGTGCCAGTGGAGGGAGGGGCTTCTCCTACGAGCAGTACTTC.

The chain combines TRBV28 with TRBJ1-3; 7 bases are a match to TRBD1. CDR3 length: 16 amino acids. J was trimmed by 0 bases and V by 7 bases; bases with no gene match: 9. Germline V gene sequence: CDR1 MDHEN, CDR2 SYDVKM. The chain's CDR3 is CASTSGTALSGNTIYF. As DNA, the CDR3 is TGTGCCAGCACCTCAGGGACAGCGCTCTCTGGAAACACCATATATTTT.

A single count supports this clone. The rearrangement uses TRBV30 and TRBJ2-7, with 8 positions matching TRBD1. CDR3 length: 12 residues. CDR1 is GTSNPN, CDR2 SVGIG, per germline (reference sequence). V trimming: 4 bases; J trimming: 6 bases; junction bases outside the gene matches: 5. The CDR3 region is CAWNRGAAEQYF. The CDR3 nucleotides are TGTGCCTGGAACAGGGGGGCGGCCGAGCAGTACTTC.

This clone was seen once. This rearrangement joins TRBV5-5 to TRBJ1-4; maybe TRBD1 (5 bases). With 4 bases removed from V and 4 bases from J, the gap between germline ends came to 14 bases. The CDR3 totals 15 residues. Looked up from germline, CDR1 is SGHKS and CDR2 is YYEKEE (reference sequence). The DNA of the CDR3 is TGTGCCAGCAGCGTTGGAGGGGCCGGTAATGAAAAACTGTTTTTT. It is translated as CASSVGGAGNEKLFF.

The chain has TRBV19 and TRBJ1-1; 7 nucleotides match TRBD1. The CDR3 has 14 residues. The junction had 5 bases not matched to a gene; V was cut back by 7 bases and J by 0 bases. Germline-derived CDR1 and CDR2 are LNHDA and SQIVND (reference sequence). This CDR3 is CASKTGLVNTEAFF. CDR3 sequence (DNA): TGTGCCAGTAAGACAGGGTTGGTGAACACTGAAGCTTTCTTT.

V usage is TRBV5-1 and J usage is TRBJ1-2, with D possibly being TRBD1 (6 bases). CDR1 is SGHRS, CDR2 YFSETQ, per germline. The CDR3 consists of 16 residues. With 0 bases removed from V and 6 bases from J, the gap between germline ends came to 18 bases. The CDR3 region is CASSLAVPGVGDGYTF. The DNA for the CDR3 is TGCGCCAGCAGCTTGGCAGTCCCAGGGGTCGGGGATGGCTACACCTTC.

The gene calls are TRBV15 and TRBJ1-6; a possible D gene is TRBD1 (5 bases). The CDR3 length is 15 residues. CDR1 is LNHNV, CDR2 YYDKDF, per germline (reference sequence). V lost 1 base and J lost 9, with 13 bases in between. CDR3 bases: TGTGCCACCAGCAGAGGGAGAGGGGAGGGTTCACCCCTCCACTTT. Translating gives CATSRGRGEGSPLHF.

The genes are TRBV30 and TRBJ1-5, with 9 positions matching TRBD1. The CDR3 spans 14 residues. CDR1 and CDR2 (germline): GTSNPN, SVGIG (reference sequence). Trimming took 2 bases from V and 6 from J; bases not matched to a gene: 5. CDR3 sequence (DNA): TGTGCCTGGAGTCTGATGGACAGGGGTCAGCCCCAGCATTTT. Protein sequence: CAWSLMDRGQPQHF. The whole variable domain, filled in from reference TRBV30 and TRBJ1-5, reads SQTIHQWPATLVQPVGSPLSLECTVEGTSNPNLYWYRQAAGRGLQLLFYSVGIGQISSEVPQNLSASRPQDRQFILSSKKLLLSDSGFYLCAWSLMDRGQPQHFGDGTRLSIL.

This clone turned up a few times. CDR3 sequence reads: CASVGQPNTEAFF. DNA of the CDR3: TGTGCCAGCGTCGGACAGCCGAACACTGAAGCTTTCTTT. The gene calls are TRBV6-5 and TRBJ1-1, with TRBD1 as a possible D gene (6 bases). V lost 8 bases and J 1 base, leaving 11 bases between the germline ends. This CDR3 contains 13 residues. Per germline, CDR1 MNHEY and CDR2 SVGAGI.

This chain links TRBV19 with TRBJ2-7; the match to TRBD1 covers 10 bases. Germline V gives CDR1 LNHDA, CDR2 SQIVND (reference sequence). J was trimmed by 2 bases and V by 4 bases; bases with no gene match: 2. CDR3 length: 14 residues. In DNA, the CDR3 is TGTGCCAGTAGTACCGGACAGGGGGCCTACGAGCAGTACTTC. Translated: CASSTGQGAYEQYF.

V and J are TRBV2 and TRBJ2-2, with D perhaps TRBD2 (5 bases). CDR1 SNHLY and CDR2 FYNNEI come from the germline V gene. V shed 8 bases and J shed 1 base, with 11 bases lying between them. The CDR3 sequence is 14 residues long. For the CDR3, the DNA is TGTGCCAGCGGTAAGCGGCTGAACACCGGGGAGCTGTTTTTT. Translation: CASGKRLNTGELFF.

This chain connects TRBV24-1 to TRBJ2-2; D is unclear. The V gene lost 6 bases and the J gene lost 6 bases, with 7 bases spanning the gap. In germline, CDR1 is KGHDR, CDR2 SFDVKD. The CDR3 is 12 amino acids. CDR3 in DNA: TGTGCCACCAGTAATGGGCCCGGGGAGCTGTTTTTT. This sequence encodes CATSNGPGELFF.

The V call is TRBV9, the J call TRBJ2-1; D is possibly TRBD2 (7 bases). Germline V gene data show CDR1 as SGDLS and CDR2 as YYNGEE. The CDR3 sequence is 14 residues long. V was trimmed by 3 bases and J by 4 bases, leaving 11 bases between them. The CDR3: CASSAGGRYNEQFF. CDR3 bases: TGTGCCAGCAGCGCGGGGGGCCGATACAATGAGCAGTTCTTC.